What follows are 5 T cell receptor beta chains derived from one specimen sequenced in a study of STAT5B mutations in CD4+ large granular lymphocyte leukemia. Some clones are missing from TCRdb's copy, which holds only in-frame ones; the method was immunoSEQ multiplex PCR. The data contain tens of thousands of clones, 78% of them singletons. Material: CD4+ T cells from blood buffy coats. The receptor source for this set is a human donor in good health.

In DNA, the CDR3 is TGTGCCAGCAGTTGGGCCGGGACTAGCGGGAGTTGGGTTAGGTTCTTC. It yields the protein CASSWAGTSGSWVRFF. The chain has TRBV6-5 and TRBJ2-1, with 14 bases matching TRBD2. The CDR3 is 16 residues long. Germline loops: CDR1 MNHEY, CDR2 SVGAGI. Trimming at V came to 4 bases and at J to 15 bases, leaving 14 bases not matched to a gene.

The chain combines TRBV7-2 with TRBJ1-4; no reliable D call. Germline CDR1 SGHTA, CDR2 FQGNSA. The CDR3 covers 15 residues. Trimming left V 1 base short and J 4 bases short, with 10 bases between. The CDR3 DNA is TGTGCCAGCAGCTTAGGGTGGCAGGTTAATGAAAAACTGTTTTTT. Translating it yields CASSLGWQVNEKLFF.

This chain links TRBV29-1 with TRBJ2-1, with TRBD1 matching 7 bases. V lost 4 bases and J lost 0; bases outside the gene matches: 3. Per the germline V gene, CDR1 is SQVTM and CDR2 is ANQGSEA. CDR3 length equals 14 residues. CDR3 sequence reads: CSVVGGRSYNEQFF. CDR3 bases: TGCAGCGTTGTAGGGGGCCGCTCCTACAATGAGCAGTTCTTC.

The chain employs TRBV15 and TRBJ1-1; a possible D gene is TRBD1 (6 bases). The CDR3 contains 14 residues. Germline CDR1 reads LNHNV; CDR2 reads YYDKDF (reference sequence). Trimming pared 0 bases from V and 3 bases from J, leaving 8 bases between. The CDR3 coding sequence is TGTGCCACCAGCAGAGAGAGGGGGGACACTGAAGCTTTCTTT. Protein sequence: CATSRERGDTEAFF.

The chain combines TRBV11-1 with TRBJ2-7; D gene unclear. This CDR3 contains 15 residues. Germline CDR1 and CDR2: SGHAT and FQDESV (reference sequence). V gave up 5 bases and J gave up 2 bases, with 16 bases separating them. The CDR3 region has the DNA TGTGCCAGCAGCCCCGGCTCCATTGGGACCTACGAGCAGTACTTC. Its protein product is CASSPGSIGTYEQYF.